This passage covers 7 T cell receptor beta chains from one sample sequenced in a study of response to subunit inactivated influenza vaccine listed by TCRdb under 2018. Libraries came from RT-PCR. Sequenced using an Illumina HiSeq 2500. The public reads were run again by TCRdb, first through fastp at Q25 and then through MiXCR, and only productive beta chains were kept. Entries are consolidated by CDR3 protein sequence, retaining the most common genes and DNA. This sample is represented by approximately 530,000 distinct CDR3 sequences; 10% to 15% of them were singletons. About 12% of the sample rests with the top ten. In the paper's terms, the time point label means: 45 to 55 days after influenza vaccine administration. The sequencing here drew on PBMCs from blood, taken 40 to 50 days after vaccination. All receptors come from a man aged 50 or older who received an inactivated influenza vaccine. Donor details come from another sample of the same person, matched by shared clones.

The chain links TRBV3-1 to TRBJ2-5; 9 bases line up with TRBD2. Trimming at V came to 0 bases and at J to 4 bases, leaving 9 bases not matched to a gene. The CDR3 runs to 17 residues. The germline gives CDR1 LGHDT, CDR2 YNNKEL (reference sequence). This CDR3 reads CASSQDLVAGDLETQYF. CDR3 DNA sequence: TGTGCCAGCAGCCAAGATCTGGTAGCGGGGGATTTAGAGACCCAGTACTTC.

This clonotype has ten or more counts. V gene TRBV28 combines with J gene TRBJ2-7; D ambiguous. From germline, CDR1 is MDHEN and CDR2 SYDVKM. The CDR3 has 16 amino acids. The V end lost 2 bases, the J end lost 3 bases, and 17 bases lay between the germline ends. The CDR3: CASSLGRVGMDYEQYF. The CDR3 region has the DNA TGTGCCAGCAGTTTAGGTAGGGTGGGGATGGACTACGAGCAGTACTTC.

This CDR3 reads CASSPIASGVTTDTQYF. The CDR3 nucleotides read TGTGCCAGCAGCCCCATCGCCTCGGGGGTTACCACAGATACGCAGTATTTT. The chain uses TRBV9 and TRBJ2-3; weak D call: TRBD2 (6 bases). The V end was cut by 4 bases, the J end by 2 bases, with 20 bases between. Germline assignment: CDR1 SGDLS and CDR2 YYNGEE. The CDR3 length is 17 residues.

V and J are TRBV10-3 and TRBJ2-1; D could derive from TRBD1 or TRBD2 (6 bases each). CDR1 is ENHRY and CDR2 is SYGVKD in the germline V gene. V lost 4 bases and J 0 bases, leaving 16 bases between the germline ends. The CDR3 runs to 17 residues. CDR3 nucleotide sequence: TGTGCCATCAGTGGGGGGACACGGGGGAGCTCCTACAATGAGCAGTTCTTC. This codes for CAISGGTRGSSYNEQFF.

This clonotype was found a few times. The V and J genes are TRBV29-1 and TRBJ1-2, with D possibly TRBD1 on 5 matching bases. Trimming removed 4 bases at V and 2 bases at J, with 23 bases between. CDR1 SQVTM and CDR2 ANQGSEA come from the germline V gene. There are 17 residues in the CDR3. CDR3 nucleotide sequence: TGCAGCGTTGCCCGACAAGGGGAGAGTGTGAGGAACTATGGCTACACCTTC. This encodes CSVARQGESVRNYGYTF.

This clonotype was observed a handful of times. This sequence joins TRBV10-3 and TRBJ1-3; D gene ambiguous. There are 20 residues in the CDR3. CDR1 is ENHRY, CDR2 SYGVKD, per germline. Trimming stripped 7 bases from V and 0 bases from J, with 28 bases between. The CDR3 DNA sequence: TGTGCCATCACAAGATTCAATCCCCGGACGGAGACCCCCTCTGGAAACACCATATATTTT. Protein product: CAITRFNPRTETPSGNTIYF.

The chain recombines TRBV10-1 with TRBJ1-5, with 10 bases aligning to TRBD1. V shed 6 bases, J shed 0 bases, and the junction held 14 bases outside the gene matches. The germline V gene has CDR1 WNHNN and CDR2 SYGVQD (reference sequence). The CDR3 contains 19 residues. The CDR3 DNA is TGCGCCAGCAGCGATATGGGAGGACAGGGGGAATATAGCAATCAGCCCCAGCATTTT. This sequence encodes CASSDMGGQGEYSNQPQHF.